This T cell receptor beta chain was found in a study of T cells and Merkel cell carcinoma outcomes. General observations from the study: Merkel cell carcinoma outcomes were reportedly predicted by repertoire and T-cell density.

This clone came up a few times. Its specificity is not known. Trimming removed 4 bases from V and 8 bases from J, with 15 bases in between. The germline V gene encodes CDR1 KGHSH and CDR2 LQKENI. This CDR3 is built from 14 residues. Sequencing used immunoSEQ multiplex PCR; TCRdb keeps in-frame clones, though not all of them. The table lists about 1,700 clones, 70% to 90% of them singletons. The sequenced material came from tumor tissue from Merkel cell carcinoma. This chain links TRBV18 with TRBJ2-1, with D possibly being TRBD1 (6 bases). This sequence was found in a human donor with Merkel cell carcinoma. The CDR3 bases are TGTGCCAGCTCACTAATGCAGGGGTTTCATGAGCAGTTCTTC. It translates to CASSLMQGFHEQFF.